This T cell receptor (beta chain) derives from a study of T cells in Graves' hyperthyroidism and ophthalmopathy. CDR3 length: 17 residues. CDR1 and CDR2 from the germline V gene are SGHAT and FQNNGV. Trimming took 1 base from V and 7 from J; bases not matched to a gene: 8. This clonotype was detected many times. Authors of the study amplified TCR beta CDR3 regions from RNA transcripts. HTBI primers drove first-round RT-PCR of the TCR CDR3. Using its own MiXCR run on the multiplex PCR reads, TCRdb lists one record per CDR3 protein. There are 270,000 or so distinct CDR3 sequences in the sample; less than 30% occur only once, and over 25% lies in the top ten.

The rearrangement links TRBV11-2 to TRBJ2-2; 11 bases line up with TRBD2. This clonotype was sampled from a man in his forties with Graves' hyperthyroidism that later progressed to Graves' ophthalmopathy. Sequencing was carried out using blood. The CDR3: CASSLGSTSGTLGELFF. The CDR3 DNA sequence: TGTGCCAGCAGCTTAGGTTCGACTAGCGGGACCCTCGGGGAGCTGTTTTTT.